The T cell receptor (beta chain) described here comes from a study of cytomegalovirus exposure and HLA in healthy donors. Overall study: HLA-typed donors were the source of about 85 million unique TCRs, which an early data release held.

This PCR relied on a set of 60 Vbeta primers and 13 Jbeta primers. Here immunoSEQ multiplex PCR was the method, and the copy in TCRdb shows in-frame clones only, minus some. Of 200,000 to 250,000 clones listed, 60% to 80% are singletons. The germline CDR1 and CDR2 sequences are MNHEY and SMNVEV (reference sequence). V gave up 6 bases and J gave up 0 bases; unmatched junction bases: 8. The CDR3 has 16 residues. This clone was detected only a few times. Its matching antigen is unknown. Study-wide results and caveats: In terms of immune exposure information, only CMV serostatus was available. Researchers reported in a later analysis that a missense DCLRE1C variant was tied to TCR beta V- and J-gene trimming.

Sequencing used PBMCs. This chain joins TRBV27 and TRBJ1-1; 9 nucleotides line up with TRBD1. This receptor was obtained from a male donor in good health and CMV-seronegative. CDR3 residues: CASRRTGQGVNTEAFF. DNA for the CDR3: TGTGCCAGCAGACGAACGGGACAGGGTGTGAACACTGAAGCTTTCTTT.